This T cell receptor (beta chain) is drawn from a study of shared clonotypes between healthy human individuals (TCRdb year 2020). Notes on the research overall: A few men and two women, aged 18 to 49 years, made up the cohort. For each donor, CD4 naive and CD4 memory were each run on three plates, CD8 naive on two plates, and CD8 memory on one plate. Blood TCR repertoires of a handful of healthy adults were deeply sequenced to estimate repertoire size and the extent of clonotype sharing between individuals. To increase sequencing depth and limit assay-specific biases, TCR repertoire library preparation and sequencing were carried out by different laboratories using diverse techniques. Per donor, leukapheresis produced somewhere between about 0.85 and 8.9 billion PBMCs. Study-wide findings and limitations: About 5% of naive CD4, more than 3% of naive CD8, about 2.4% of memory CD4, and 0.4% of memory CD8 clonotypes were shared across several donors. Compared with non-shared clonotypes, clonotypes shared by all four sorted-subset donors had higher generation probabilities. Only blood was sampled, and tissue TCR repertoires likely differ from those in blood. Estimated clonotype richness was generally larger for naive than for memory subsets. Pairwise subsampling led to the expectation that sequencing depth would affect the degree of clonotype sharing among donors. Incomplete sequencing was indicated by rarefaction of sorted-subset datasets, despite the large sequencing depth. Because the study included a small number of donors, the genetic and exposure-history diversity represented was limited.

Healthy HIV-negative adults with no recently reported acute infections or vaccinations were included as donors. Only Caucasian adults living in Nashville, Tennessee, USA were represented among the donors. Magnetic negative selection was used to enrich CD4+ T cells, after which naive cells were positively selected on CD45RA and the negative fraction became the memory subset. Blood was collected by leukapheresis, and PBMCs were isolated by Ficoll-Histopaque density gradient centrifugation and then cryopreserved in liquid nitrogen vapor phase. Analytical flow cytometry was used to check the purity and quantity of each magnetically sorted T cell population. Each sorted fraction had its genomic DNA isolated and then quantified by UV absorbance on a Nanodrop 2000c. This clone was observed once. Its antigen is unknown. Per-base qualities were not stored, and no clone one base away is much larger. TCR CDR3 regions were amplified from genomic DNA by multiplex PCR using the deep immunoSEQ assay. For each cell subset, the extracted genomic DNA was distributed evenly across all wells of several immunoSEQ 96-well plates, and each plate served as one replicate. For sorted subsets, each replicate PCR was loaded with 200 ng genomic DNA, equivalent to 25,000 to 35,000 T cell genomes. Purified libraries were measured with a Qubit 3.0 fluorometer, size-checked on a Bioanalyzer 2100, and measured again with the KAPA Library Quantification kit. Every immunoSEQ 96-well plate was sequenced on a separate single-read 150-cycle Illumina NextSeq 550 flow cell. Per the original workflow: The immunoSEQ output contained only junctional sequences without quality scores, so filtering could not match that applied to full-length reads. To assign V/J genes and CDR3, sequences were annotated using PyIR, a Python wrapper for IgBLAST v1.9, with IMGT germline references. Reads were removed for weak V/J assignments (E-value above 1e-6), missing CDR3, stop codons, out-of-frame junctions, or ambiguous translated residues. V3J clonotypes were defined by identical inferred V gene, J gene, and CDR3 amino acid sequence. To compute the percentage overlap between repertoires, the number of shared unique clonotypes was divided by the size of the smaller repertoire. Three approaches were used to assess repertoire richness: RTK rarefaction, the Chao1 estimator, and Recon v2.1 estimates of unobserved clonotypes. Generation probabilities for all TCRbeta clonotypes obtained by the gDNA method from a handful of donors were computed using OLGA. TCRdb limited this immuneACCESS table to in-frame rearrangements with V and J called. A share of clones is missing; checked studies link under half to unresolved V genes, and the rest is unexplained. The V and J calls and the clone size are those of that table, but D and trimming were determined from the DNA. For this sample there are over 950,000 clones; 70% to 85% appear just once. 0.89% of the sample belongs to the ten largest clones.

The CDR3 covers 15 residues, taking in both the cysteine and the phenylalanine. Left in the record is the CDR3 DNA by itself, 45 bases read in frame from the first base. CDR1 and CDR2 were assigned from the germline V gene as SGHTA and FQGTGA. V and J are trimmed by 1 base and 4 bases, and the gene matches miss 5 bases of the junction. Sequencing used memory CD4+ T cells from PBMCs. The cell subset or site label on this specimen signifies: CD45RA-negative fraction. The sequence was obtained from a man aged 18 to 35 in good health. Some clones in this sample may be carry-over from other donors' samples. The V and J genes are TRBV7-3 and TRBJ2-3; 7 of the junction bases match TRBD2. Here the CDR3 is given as CASSLSGSVADTQYF. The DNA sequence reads TGTGCCAGCAGCTTAAGCGGGAGTGTCGCAGATACGCAGTATTTT.